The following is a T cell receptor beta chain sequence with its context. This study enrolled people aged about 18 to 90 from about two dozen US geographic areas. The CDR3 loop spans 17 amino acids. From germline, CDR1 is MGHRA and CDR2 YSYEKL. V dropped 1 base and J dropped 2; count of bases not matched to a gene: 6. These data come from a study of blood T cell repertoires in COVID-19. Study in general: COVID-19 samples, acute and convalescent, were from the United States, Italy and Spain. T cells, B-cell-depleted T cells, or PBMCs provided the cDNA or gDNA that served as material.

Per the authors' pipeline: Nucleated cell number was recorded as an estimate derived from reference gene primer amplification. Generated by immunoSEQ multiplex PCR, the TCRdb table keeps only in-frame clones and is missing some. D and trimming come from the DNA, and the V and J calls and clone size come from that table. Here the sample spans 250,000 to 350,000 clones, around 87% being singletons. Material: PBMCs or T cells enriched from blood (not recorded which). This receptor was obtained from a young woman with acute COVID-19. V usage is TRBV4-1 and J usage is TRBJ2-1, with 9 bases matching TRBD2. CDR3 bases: TGCGCCAGCAGCCAAGGCGGAGGCGGGAGGGCCTACAATGAGCAGTTCTTC. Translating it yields CASSQGGGGRAYNEQFF.